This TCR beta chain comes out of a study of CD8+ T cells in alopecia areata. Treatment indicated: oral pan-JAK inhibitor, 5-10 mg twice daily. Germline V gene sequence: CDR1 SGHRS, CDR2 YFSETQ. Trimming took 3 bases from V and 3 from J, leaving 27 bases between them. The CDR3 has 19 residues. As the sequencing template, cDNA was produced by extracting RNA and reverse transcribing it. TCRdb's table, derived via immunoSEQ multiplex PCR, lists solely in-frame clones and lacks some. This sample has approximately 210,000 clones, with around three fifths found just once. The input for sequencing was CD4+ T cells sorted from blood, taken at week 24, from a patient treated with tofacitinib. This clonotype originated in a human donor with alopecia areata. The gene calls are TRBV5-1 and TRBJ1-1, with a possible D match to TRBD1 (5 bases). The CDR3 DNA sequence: TGCGCCAGCAGCTCTGGCGGCGGATTACCTACTCAAGGGGACACTGAAGCTTTCTTT. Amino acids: CASSSGGGLPTQGDTEAFF.